This TCR beta chain is from a study of cytomegalovirus exposure and HLA in healthy donors. It was with 60 Vbeta and 13 Jbeta primers that the PCR ran. Sequenced by immunoSEQ multiplex PCR; TCRdb stores in-frame clones only, minus some. Of some 150,000 clones listed, approximately 80% were seen once; the top ten hold about 7.7%. Trimming cost V 2 bases and J 3 bases; bases outside gene matches: 7. The CDR3 consists of 16 residues. Per the germline V gene, CDR1 is SEHNR and CDR2 is FQNEAQ (reference sequence). The chain couples TRBV7-9 to TRBJ2-3; TRBD2 matches at 8 bases. Sequenced: PBMCs. The sequence derives from a woman between 25 and 40 years old in good health and CMV-seropositive. The CDR3, as DNA: TGTGCCAGCAGCTTACTGGCGGGGGGCAGTACAGATACGCAGTATTTT. Its protein is CASSLLAGGSTDTQYF. Complete variable domain (other parts from reference TRBV7-9 and TRBJ2-3): DTGVSQNPRHKITKRGQNVTFRCDPISEHNRLYWYRQTLGQGPEFLTYFQNEAQLEKSRLLSDRFSAERPKGSFSTLEIQRTEQGDSAMYLCASSLLAGGSTDTQYFGPGTRLTVL.